The 10 T cell receptor beta chains in this list originate from one sample, sequenced in a study of T-cell reconstitution after alpha-beta-depleted transplantation in children. Library preparation (for TCRbeta) was performed with unique molecular identifiers. TCRdb ran MiXCR on the PCR reads and lists one entry per CDR3 protein. Of over 25,000 distinct CDR3 sequences listed, 18% are singletons. The sample in question was PBMCs, mostly from graft donor cells, obtained 60 days after TCRalphabeta/CD19-depleted stem cell transplant. These receptors came from a male patient aged 2 to 10 who had a stem cell transplant for acute lymphoblastic leukemia, so the T cells may come from the graft donor.

This clonotype occurred a few times. V gene TRBV10-3 combines with J gene TRBJ1-2, with a tentative D call TRBD1 (6 bases). The V gene lost 2 bases and the J gene lost 4 bases, with 8 bases spanning the gap. Germline V gene data show CDR1 as ENHRY and CDR2 as SYGVKD. CDR3 size: 13 residues. CDR3 nucleotide sequence: TGTGCCATCAGTGAGCTAGGGGGCTATGGCTACACCTTC. It encodes CAISELGGYGYTF.

This clonotype has just a few counts. The chain is built from TRBV11-2 and TRBJ2-3, with 10 bases identical to TRBD2. The germline gives CDR1 SGHAT, CDR2 FQNNGV. CDR3 length equals 19 residues. J was trimmed by 1 base and V by 3 bases; bases with no gene match: 13. The CDR3 DNA follows: TGTGCCAGCAGCTTGGTGGCTAGCGGGAGCCCCGAGGGCACAGATACGCAGTATTTT. Residues: CASSLVASGSPEGTDTQYF.

As for this clonotype: The junction and the germline gene differ at one end; a read error may be behind it. This chain joins TRBV2 and TRBJ2-7; 12 positions match TRBD2. Germline CDR1 SNHLY, CDR2 FYNNEI. This CDR3 has 13 residues. This CDR3 reads CASSESLAGGPKF. In DNA, the CDR3 is TGTGCCAGCAGTGAAAGTCTAGCGGGAGGGCCTAAGTTC. The whole variable domain, remainder taken from reference TRBV2 and TRBJ2-7, is EPEVTQTPSHQVTQMGQEVILRCVPISNHLYFYWYRQILGQKVEFLVSFYNNEISEKSEIFDDQFSVERPDGSNFTLKIRSTKLEDSAMYFCASSESLAGGPKFGPGTRLTVT.

J is TRBJ2-2 and V is TRBV7-9; the D is unclear. Trimming left V 4 bases short and J 6 bases short, with 15 bases between. Germline V lookup: CDR1 SEHNR, CDR2 FQNEAQ (reference sequence). The CDR3 is made up of 15 amino acids. In DNA, the CDR3 is TGTGCCAGCAGCTCTACCCGCACCCAGGCCGGGGAGCTGTTTTTT. This gives the protein CASSSTRTQAGELFF.

This clonotype showed up many times. CDR3 in amino acids: CASSSFPDRGVYGYTF. The CDR3, as DNA: TGTGCCAGCAGCTCTTTTCCGGACAGGGGAGTCTATGGCTACACCTTC. The chain combines TRBV7-2 with TRBJ1-2; TRBD1 agrees at 9 bases. The CDR3 length is 16 residues. V was clipped by 4 bases and J by 4 bases; unmatched bases: 10. Germline V gene lookup returns CDR1 SGHTA and CDR2 FQGNSA.

The V and J genes are TRBV11-1 and TRBJ2-3; TRBD1 matches 10 bases. The germline V gene encodes CDR1 SGHAT and CDR2 FQDESV (reference sequence). Trimming cost V 5 bases and J 3 bases; bases outside gene matches: 8. This CDR3 region has 16 residues. Here the CDR3 DNA reads TGTGCCAGCAGCCACAAGACAGGGGGCGCGACAGATACGCAGTATTTT. Translation gives CASSHKTGGATDTQYF.

This chain connects TRBV20-1 to TRBJ2-3; 12 bases fit TRBD2. V shed 5 bases and J 6 bases; nucleotides not matched to a gene: 9. The germline V gene encodes CDR1 DFQATT and CDR2 SNEGSKA (reference sequence). There are 15 residues in the CDR3. The CDR3 coding sequence is TGCAGTGCTCCCATACTAGCGGGAGGAAAGGATACGCAGTATTTT. Its protein product is CSAPILAGGKDTQYF.

The gene calls are TRBV4-3 and TRBJ2-5; possible D gene TRBD2, 6 bases. The ends were cut back, 0 bases at V and 5 bases at J, with 7 bases in the middle. Germline values: CDR1 LGHNA, CDR2 YSLEER. The CDR3 runs 13 residues. The DNA for the CDR3 is TGCGCCAGCAGCCAAGATGGGGGGGAGACCCAGTACTTC. As protein: CASSQDGGETQYF.

This clonotype was seen ten or more times. The CDR3 region has the DNA TGTGCCAGCAGCGCAGAAGGGGAAACTGAAGCTTTCTTT. Amino acids: CASSAEGETEAFF. The chain links TRBV7-9 to TRBJ1-1; D is possibly TRBD1 (5 bases). Germline V gives CDR1 SEHNR, CDR2 FQNEAQ (reference sequence). The germline V and J ends were trimmed by 5 bases and 5 bases, with 12 bases remaining between them. The CDR3 is 13 residues long.

This clonotype was seen repeatedly, ten times or more. The rearrangement joins TRBV5-1 to TRBJ1-1, with D maybe TRBD1 (6 bases). V was pared by 3 bases and J by 1 base, with 10 bases between. Germline CDR1 SGHRS, CDR2 YFSETQ. The CDR3 sequence is 14 residues long. CDR3 bases: TGCGCCAGCAGCTCTGGACAGCCGAACACTGAAGCTTTCTTT. Translation gives CASSSGQPNTEAFF.